The next 31 T cell receptor beta chains were all read from a single sample in a study of beta chain features in type 1 diabetes. Sequenced material consisted of expressed TCRB transcripts (all of the isolated RNA was reverse transcribed). The repertoire was sequenced with immunoSEQ multiplex PCR; TCRdb's copy has only in-frame clones and lacks some. The sample has 300,000 to 400,000 clones; 10% to 15% are singletons. Material: naive CD4+ T cells from blood. Receptor source: a man aged 18 to 30 in good health.

The gene calls are TRBV30 and TRBJ1-2, with 7 positions matching TRBD1. The V gene end was trimmed by 1 base and the J gene end by 8 bases; junction bases not matched to a gene: 7. This CDR3 region has 13 residues. CDR1 GTSNPN and CDR2 SVGIG come from the germline V gene (reference sequence). CDR3: CAWSATGVEGYTF. The CDR3 coding sequence is TGTGCCTGGAGTGCCACAGGGGTAGAAGGCTACACCTTC.

This chain connects TRBV9 to TRBJ2-2; D possibly corresponds to TRBD1 (5 bases). Germline V gene data show CDR1 as SGDLS and CDR2 as YYNGEE. Trimming cost V 4 bases and J 4 bases, with 11 bases left between them. This CDR3 comprises 14 residues. The CDR3 bases are TGTGCCAGCAGCTCAAGGCAGGGCACCGGGGAGCTGTTTTTT. Translated, it gives CASSSRQGTGELFF.

This clone was counted a few times. J is TRBJ2-1 and V is TRBV7-2, with 8 bases that match TRBD2. The CDR3 covers 13 residues. CDR1 SGHTA and CDR2 FQGNSA come from the germline V gene. The J segment lost 7 bases and the V segment lost 5 bases, leaving 4 bases of the junction unmatched. CDR3 amino acids: CASSHPGGNEQFF. The CDR3 DNA sequence: TGTGCCAGCAGCCATCCGGGGGGGAATGAGCAGTTCTTC.

This clone was counted only a few times. This chain links TRBV9 with TRBJ1-4, with D possibly TRBD1 on 5 matching bases. The CDR3 is made up of 18 amino acids. Germline-derived CDR1 and CDR2 are SGDLS and YYNGEE. V was clipped by 4 bases and J by 4 bases, with 23 bases between them. The CDR3 coding sequence is TGTGCCAGCAGCCGAGGTATCGGGGGGGACGGAAGTAATGAAAAACTGTTTTTT. Translated, it gives CASSRGIGGDGSNEKLFF.

The rearrangement uses TRBV9 and TRBJ2-3; TRBD1 matches 7 bases. Germline CDR1 and CDR2: SGDLS and YYNGEE. The CDR3 sequence is 17 residues long. Trimming removed 4 bases from V and 4 bases from J; junction bases left unmatched: 15. As DNA, the CDR3 is TGTGCCAGCAGCTTTACCTCCAGGGGGAATGATCCAGATACGCAGTATTTT. Its protein is CASSFTSRGNDPDTQYF.

The V gene is TRBV28, the J gene TRBJ2-1, with a possible D match to TRBD1 (6 bases). Germline V gives CDR1 MDHEN, CDR2 SYDVKM. This CDR3 comprises 16 residues. The V gene lost 7 bases and the J gene lost 4 bases, with 20 bases spanning the gap. CDR3 sequence: CASNTLGRGSYNEQFF. CDR3 nucleotide sequence: TGTGCCAGCAATACTCTGGGCAGGGGTTCGTACAATGAGCAGTTCTTC. The full variable domain, its missing parts supplied by reference TRBV28 and TRBJ2-1, is DVKVTQSSRYLVKRTGEKVFLECVQDMDHENMFWYRQDPGLGLRLIYFSYDVKMKEKGDIPEGYSVSREKKERFSLILESASTNQTSMYLCASNTLGRGSYNEQFFGPGTRLTVL.

This clone was found a few times. The chain recombines TRBV25-1 with TRBJ1-2; 7 bases match TRBD1. The V gene end was trimmed by 4 bases and the J gene end by 4 bases; junction bases not matched to a gene: 9. Germline lookup yields CDR1 MGHDK and CDR2 SYGVNS. This CDR3 region has 15 residues. The CDR3 protein is CASSAQSTGTYGYTF. CDR3 coding DNA: TGTGCCAGCAGTGCTCAATCGACAGGGACCTATGGCTACACCTTC.

For this clone: The same CDR3 arises from other DNA sequences in this sample as well. The genes are TRBV28 and TRBJ1-1; 7 bases align to TRBD1. V dropped 4 bases and J dropped 4; count of bases not matched to a gene: 3. The CDR3 loop spans 13 amino acids. Germline V lookup: CDR1 MDHEN, CDR2 SYDVKM. The CDR3 DNA reads as TGTGCCAGCAGTTCGGGACAGAGCACTGAAGCTTTCTTT. Translation: CASSSGQSTEAFF.

J is TRBJ2-5 and V is TRBV18; 8 bases are shared with TRBD2. Trimming took 3 bases from V and 6 from J; bases not matched to a gene: 6. The CDR3 has 14 amino acids. The germline gives CDR1 KGHSH, CDR2 LQKENI. The CDR3 is CASSPTGTRKTQYF. The DNA for the CDR3 is TGTGCCAGCTCACCGACCGGGACTAGAAAGACCCAGTACTTC.

This sequence joins TRBV6-5 and TRBJ2-1, with 9 bases identical to TRBD1. V dropped 5 bases and J dropped 8; count of bases not matched to a gene: 4. The CDR3 runs 13 residues. Germline loops: CDR1 MNHEY, CDR2 SVGAGI. The DNA for the CDR3 is TGTGCCAGCAGTCTAACAGGGGGCCATGAGCAGTTCTTC. This codes for CASSLTGGHEQFF.

This clone was seen ten or more times. The V gene is TRBV29-1, the J gene TRBJ2-1; D is undetermined. V lost 3 bases and J lost 6, with 12 bases in between. The V gene's germline CDR1 is SQVTM and CDR2 ANQGSEA. CDR3 length: 13 amino acids. CDR3 in DNA: TGCAGCGTTGAGACCGTTTCGGGCAATGAGCAGTTCTTC. Encoded protein: CSVETVSGNEQFF.

In its sample, this clone was seen a few times. V usage is TRBV7-2 and J usage is TRBJ2-4; 11 positions agree with TRBD1. The CDR3 totals 16 residues. CDR1 SGHTA and CDR2 FQGNSA come from the germline V gene. J gave up 6 bases and V 0 bases, and 4 bases lay outside the gene matches. The CDR3 region is CASSLAGQGAGNIQYF. DNA of the CDR3: TGTGCCAGCAGCTTAGCCGGACAGGGGGCCGGAAACATTCAGTACTTC.

This clone was picked up a small number of times. This chain joins TRBV4-3 and TRBJ2-3; tentatively, D is TRBD2 (6 bases). Germline V gene lookup returns CDR1 LGHNA and CDR2 YSLEER. Trimming removed 0 bases at V and 0 bases at J, with 13 bases between. This CDR3 region has 17 residues. CDR3 protein: CASSQETAGTSTDTQYF. The DNA of the CDR3 is TGCGCCAGCAGCCAAGAAACGGCGGGGACTAGCACAGATACGCAGTATTTT.

This clone was seen only a few times. The chain employs TRBV30 and TRBJ2-5; D uncertain. Per the germline V gene, CDR1 is GTSNPN and CDR2 is SVGIG (reference sequence). V lost 2 bases, J lost 5 bases, and 12 bases lay in between. There are 13 residues in the CDR3. CDR3 residues: CAWSRNQRETQYF. The CDR3 DNA is TGTGCCTGGAGTAGGAACCAGAGGGAGACCCAGTACTTC.

A few counts support this clone. The gene calls are TRBV5-6 and TRBJ1-1; 9 nucleotides match TRBD1. Germline CDR1 and CDR2: SGHDT and YYEEEE. V lost 4 bases, J lost 7 bases, and 8 bases stayed unmatched. The CDR3 runs to 14 residues. CDR3 bases: TGTGCCAGCAGCCCGGACAGGGGATTAGGTGAAGCTTTCTTT. Translating gives CASSPDRGLGEAFF.

The gene calls are TRBV14 and TRBJ1-1, with TRBD1 identical over 8 bases. CDR3 size: 13 residues. Losses at the gene ends were 2 bases for V and 8 bases for J; bases not matched to a gene: 4. Germline V gene data show CDR1 as SGHDN and CDR2 as FVKESK. CDR3 sequence reads: CASSQRDRSEAFF. CDR3 bases: TGTGCCAGCAGCCAAAGGGACAGGTCCGAAGCTTTCTTT.

This clone was observed a handful of times. This chain uses TRBV9 with TRBJ2-5; a possible D gene is TRBD2 (5 bases). V dropped 1 base and J dropped 2 bases, with 9 bases sitting between them. The CDR3 length is 14 residues. Germline V lookup: CDR1 SGDLS, CDR2 YYNGEE. CDR3 sequence (DNA): TGTGCCAGCAGCGTATCCCGGGGTCAAGAGACCCAGTACTTC. This codes for CASSVSRGQETQYF. The full variable domain, completed using reference TRBV9 and TRBJ2-5, is DSGVTQTPKHLITATGQRVTLRCSPRSGDLSVYWYQQSLDQGLQFLIQYYNGEERAKGNILERFSAQQFPDLHSELNLSSLELGDSALYFCASSVSRGQETQYFGPGTRLLVL.

The chain has TRBV6-6 and TRBJ2-7, with 11 bases that match TRBD2. The CDR3 loop spans 15 amino acids. Trimming at V came to 5 bases and at J to 6 bases, leaving 9 bases not matched to a gene. CDR1 MNHNY and CDR2 SVGAGI come from the germline V gene (reference sequence). The CDR3 sequence is CASSKPGLAETEQYF. DNA for the CDR3: TGTGCCAGCAGTAAGCCGGGACTAGCGGAAACCGAGCAGTACTTC.

In its sample, this clone was seen a few times. The chain combines TRBV19 with TRBJ1-2; D not resolved. CDR1 is LNHDA and CDR2 is SQIVND in the germline V gene (reference sequence). V lost 9 bases and J lost 2, with 19 bases in between. This CDR3 region has 15 residues. Written as DNA, the CDR3 is TGTGCCAGACAACGGAGGAGTTCGAGCAACTATGGCTACACCTTC. This translates into CARQRRSSSNYGYTF.

The chain uses TRBV19 and TRBJ2-2; D perhaps matches TRBD1 (6 bases). CDR1 and CDR2 (germline): LNHDA, SQIVND (reference sequence). The V and J ends lost 10 bases and 0 bases respectively, with 18 bases between them. This CDR3 spans 16 amino acids. The CDR3 sequence is CATSGTPLPNTGELFF. The CDR3 region has the DNA TGTGCCACCTCCGGGACACCACTACCGAACACCGGGGAGCTGTTTTTT.

The chain employs TRBV6-1 and TRBJ2-1; 8 positions match TRBD1. V was pared by 6 bases and J by 5 bases, with 3 bases of the junction left unmatched. The CDR3 runs to 13 residues. The germline V gene has CDR1 MNHNS and CDR2 SASEGT. CDR3 nucleotide sequence: TGTGCCAGCAGCTTGACAGGGGACAATGAGCAGTTCTTC. The encoded protein is CASSLTGDNEQFF.

Only a few counts were recorded for this clone. This chain links TRBV18 with TRBJ2-7, with 9 bases aligning to TRBD2. The V gene end was trimmed by 0 bases and the J gene end by 4 bases; junction bases not matched to a gene: 10. Germline-derived CDR1 and CDR2 are KGHSH and LQKENI. This CDR3 has 17 residues. The CDR3 DNA is TGTGCCAGCTCACCACCGGGACTAGCAGGACGGTCGTACGAGCAGTACTTC. Translation gives CASSPPGLAGRSYEQYF. The entire variable domain, with the rest obtained from reference TRBV18 and TRBJ2-7, is as follows: NAGVMQNPRHLVRRRGQEARLRCSPMKGHSHVYWYRQLPEEGLKFMVYLQKENIIDESGMPKERFSAEFPKEGPSILRIQQVVRGDSAAYFCASSPPGLAGRSYEQYFGPGTRLTVT.

J is TRBJ1-2 and V is TRBV19; D is unclear. The germline CDR1 and CDR2 sequences are LNHDA and SQIVND (reference sequence). This CDR3 is built from 11 residues. V was clipped by 5 bases and J by 10 bases, with 11 bases between them. Written as DNA, the CDR3 is TGTGCCAGTAGTGTCCAGGATATCTACACCTTC. Residues: CASSVQDIYTF.

The V and J genes are TRBV18 and TRBJ1-2; 10 nucleotides align to TRBD1. The V gene's germline CDR1 is KGHSH and CDR2 LQKENI. The V segment lost 5 bases and the J segment 8 bases; nucleotides outside the gene matches: 8. The CDR3 sequence is 14 residues long. The CDR3 reads CASSLGTGDSGYTF. The CDR3 DNA is TGTGCCAGCTCATTGGGGACAGGGGATTCGGGCTACACCTTC. The variable domain in full, completed from reference TRBV18 and TRBJ1-2, reads NAGVMQNPRHLVRRRGQEARLRCSPMKGHSHVYWYRQLPEEGLKFMVYLQKENIIDESGMPKERFSAEFPKEGPSILRIQQVVRGDSAAYFCASSLGTGDSGYTFGSGTRLTVV.

The gene calls are TRBV9 and TRBJ2-1; no clear D gene. V lost 0 bases and J 5 bases, leaving 6 bases between the germline ends. The CDR3 consists of 13 residues. Germline loops: CDR1 SGDLS, CDR2 YYNGEE. The chain's CDR3 is CASSVDINNEQFF. CDR3 sequence (DNA): TGTGCCAGCAGCGTAGATATTAACAATGAGCAGTTCTTC.

The CDR3 DNA reads TGCGCCAGCAGCGAGGGACAGGGGGGGCACAATGAGCAGTTCTTC. The encoded protein is CASSEGQGGHNEQFF. The chain recombines TRBV5-1 with TRBJ2-1, with TRBD1 matching 11 bases. The ends lost 4 bases at V and 5 bases at J; junction bases unmatched: 5. The CDR3 is 15 residues long. Germline CDR1 reads SGHRS; CDR2 reads YFSETQ.

The chain has TRBV18 and TRBJ2-7, with 10 nucleotides matching TRBD2. Per germline, CDR1 KGHSH and CDR2 LQKENI. J lost 5 bases, V lost 2 bases, and 15 bases had no gene match. The CDR3 runs 18 residues. CDR3 region: CASSPNALGAGGDNEQYF. In DNA form, the CDR3 reads TGTGCCAGCTCACCAAACGCCTTGGGAGCGGGAGGGGATAACGAGCAGTACTTC. Based on the CDR3 plus reference TRBV18 and TRBJ2-7, the full variable domain is NAGVMQNPRHLVRRRGQEARLRCSPMKGHSHVYWYRQLPEEGLKFMVYLQKENIIDESGMPKERFSAEFPKEGPSILRIQQVVRGDSAAYFCASSPNALGAGGDNEQYFGPGTRLTVT.

For this clone: Other DNA variants within this sample encode the same CDR3. The chain uses TRBV28 and TRBJ2-7; D call uncertain. Germline lookup yields CDR1 MDHEN and CDR2 SYDVKM. There are 12 residues in the CDR3. V was trimmed by 6 bases and J by 2 bases, leaving 8 bases between them. This CDR3 is CASSPHPYEQYF. The CDR3 DNA follows: TGTGCCAGCAGCCCACACCCCTACGAGCAGTACTTC.

This clone appeared a few times. V is TRBV29-1 and J is TRBJ2-7, with 7 bases lining up with TRBD2. CDR3 length equals 15 residues. Germline CDR1 SQVTM, CDR2 ANQGSEA. Trimming took 0 bases from V and 3 from J; bases not matched to a gene: 8. The CDR3, as DNA: TGCAGCGTTGAAGACGTAGCGGGTGGGGTCTACGAGCAGTACTTC. It is translated as CSVEDVAGGVYEQYF.

This clone was seen only a few times. The genes are TRBV6-5 and TRBJ2-7; a possible D gene is TRBD2 (5 bases). The V end was cut by 8 bases, the J end by 3 bases, with 17 bases between. Germline-derived CDR1 and CDR2 are MNHEY and SVGAGI. This CDR3 has 14 amino acids. The CDR3: CASHSIGRGYEQYF. The CDR3 DNA is TGTGCCAGCCACTCGATAGGGAGAGGCTACGAGCAGTACTTC.

This clone was detected only a few times. V gene TRBV5-4 combines with J gene TRBJ2-3; TRBD2 might be the D (6 bases). CDR1 and CDR2 from the germline V gene are SGHNT and YYREEE (reference sequence). This CDR3 is 14 amino acids long. Trimming removed 2 bases at V and 4 bases at J, with 11 bases between. Written as DNA, the CDR3 is TGTGCCAGCAGCTTCGGCGGGAAGGCAGATACGCAGTATTTT. Translating it yields CASSFGGKADTQYF.